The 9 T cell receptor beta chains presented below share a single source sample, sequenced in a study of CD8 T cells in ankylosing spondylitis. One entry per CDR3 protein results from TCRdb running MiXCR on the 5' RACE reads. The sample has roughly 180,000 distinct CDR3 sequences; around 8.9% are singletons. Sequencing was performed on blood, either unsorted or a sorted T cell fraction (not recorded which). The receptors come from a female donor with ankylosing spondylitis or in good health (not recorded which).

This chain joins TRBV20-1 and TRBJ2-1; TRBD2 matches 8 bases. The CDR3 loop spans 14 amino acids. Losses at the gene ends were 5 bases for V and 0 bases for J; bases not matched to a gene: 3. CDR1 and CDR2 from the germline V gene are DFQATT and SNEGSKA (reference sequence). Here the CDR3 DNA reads TGCAGTGCTGGCGGGAGGAGCTCCTACAATGAGCAGTTCTTC. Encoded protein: CSAGGRSSYNEQFF.

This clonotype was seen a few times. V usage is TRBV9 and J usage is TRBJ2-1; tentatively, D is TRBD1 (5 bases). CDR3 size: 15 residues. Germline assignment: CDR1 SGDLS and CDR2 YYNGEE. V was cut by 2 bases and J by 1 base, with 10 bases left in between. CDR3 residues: CASSVRERSYNEQFF. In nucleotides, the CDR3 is TGTGCCAGCAGCGTCAGGGAAAGGTCCTACAATGAGCAGTTCTTC.

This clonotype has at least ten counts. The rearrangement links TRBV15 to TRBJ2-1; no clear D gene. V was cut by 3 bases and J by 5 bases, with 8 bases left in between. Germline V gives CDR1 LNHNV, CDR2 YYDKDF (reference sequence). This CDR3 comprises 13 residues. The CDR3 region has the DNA TGTGCCACCAGCAGGACCACAGACAATGAGCAGTTCTTC. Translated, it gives CATSRTTDNEQFF.

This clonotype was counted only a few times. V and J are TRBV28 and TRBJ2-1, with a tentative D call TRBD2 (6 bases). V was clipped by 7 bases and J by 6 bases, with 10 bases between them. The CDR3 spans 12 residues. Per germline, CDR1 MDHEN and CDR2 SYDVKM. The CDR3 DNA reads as TGTGCCAGCATTGGGACTCCCAATGAGCAGTTCTTC. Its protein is CASIGTPNEQFF.

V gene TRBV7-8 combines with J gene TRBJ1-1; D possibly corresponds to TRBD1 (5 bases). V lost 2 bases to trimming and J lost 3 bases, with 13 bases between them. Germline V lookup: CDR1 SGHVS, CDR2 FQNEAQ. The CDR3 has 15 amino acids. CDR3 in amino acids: CASSLLAGLHTEAFF. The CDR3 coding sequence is TGTGCCAGCAGCTTATTAGCAGGGCTTCACACTGAAGCTTTCTTT.

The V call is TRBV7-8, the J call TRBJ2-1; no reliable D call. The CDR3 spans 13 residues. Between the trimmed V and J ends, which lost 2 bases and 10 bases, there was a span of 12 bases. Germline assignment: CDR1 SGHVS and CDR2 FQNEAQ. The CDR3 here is CASSLKTVWEQFF. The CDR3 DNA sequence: TGTGCCAGCAGCTTAAAAACGGTGTGGGAGCAGTTCTTC. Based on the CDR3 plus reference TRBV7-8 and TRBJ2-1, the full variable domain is GAGVSQSPRYKVAKRGQDVALRCDPISGHVSLFWYQQALGQGPEFLTYFQNEAQLDKSGLPSDRFFAERPEGSVSTLKIQRTQQEDSAVYLCASSLKTVWEQFFGPGTRLTVL.

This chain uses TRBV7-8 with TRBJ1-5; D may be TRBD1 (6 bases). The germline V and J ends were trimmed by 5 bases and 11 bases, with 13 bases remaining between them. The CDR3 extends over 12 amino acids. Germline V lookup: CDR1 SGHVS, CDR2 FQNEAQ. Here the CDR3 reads CASSDDRLSQHF. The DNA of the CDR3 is TGTGCCAGCAGCGATGACAGGTTGTCCCAGCATTTT. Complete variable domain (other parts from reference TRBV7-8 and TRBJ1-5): GAGVSQSPRYKVAKRGQDVALRCDPISGHVSLFWYQQALGQGPEFLTYFQNEAQLDKSGLPSDRFFAERPEGSVSTLKIQRTQQEDSAVYLCASSDDRLSQHFGDGTRLSIL.

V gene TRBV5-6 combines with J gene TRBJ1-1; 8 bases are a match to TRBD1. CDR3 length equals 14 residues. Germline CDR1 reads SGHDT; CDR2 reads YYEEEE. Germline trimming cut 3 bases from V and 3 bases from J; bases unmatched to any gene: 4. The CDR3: CASSSRQGYTEAFF. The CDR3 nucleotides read TGTGCCAGCAGCTCCCGACAGGGGTACACTGAAGCTTTCTTT.

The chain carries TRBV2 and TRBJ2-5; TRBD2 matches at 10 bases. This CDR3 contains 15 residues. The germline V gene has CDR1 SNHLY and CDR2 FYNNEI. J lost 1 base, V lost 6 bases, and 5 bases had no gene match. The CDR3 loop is CASRPGLAVQETQYF. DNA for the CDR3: TGTGCCAGCAGACCAGGACTAGCGGTCCAAGAGACCCAGTACTTC.